The clone carrying this TCR beta chain has a single count. This sample was taken from a study of PD-L1 blockade in urothelial cancer. Time point specified: pretreatment peripheral blood. The number of samples from each patient was between 1 and 8, taken pretreatment and on-treatment. Sequencing was performed with immunoSEQ multiplex PCR; in TCRdb, only in-frame clones are kept and a portion is missing. The sample lists tens of thousands of clones; almost 90% were seen once. Germline loops: CDR1 KGHSH, CDR2 LQKENI. V was shortened by 0 bases and J by 4 bases, with 10 bases between the two germline ends. The CDR3 sequence is 14 residues long.

The V gene is TRBV18, the J gene TRBJ2-7, with D maybe TRBD1 (5 bases). Sequenced here: PBMCs, sampled around atezolizumab (anti-PD-L1) treatment. The clonotype was recovered from a man in his fifties or sixties with urothelial cancer. The CDR3 protein is CASSPPQGTYEQYF. CDR3 bases: TGTGCCAGCTCACCACCGCAGGGTACTTACGAGCAGTACTTC.